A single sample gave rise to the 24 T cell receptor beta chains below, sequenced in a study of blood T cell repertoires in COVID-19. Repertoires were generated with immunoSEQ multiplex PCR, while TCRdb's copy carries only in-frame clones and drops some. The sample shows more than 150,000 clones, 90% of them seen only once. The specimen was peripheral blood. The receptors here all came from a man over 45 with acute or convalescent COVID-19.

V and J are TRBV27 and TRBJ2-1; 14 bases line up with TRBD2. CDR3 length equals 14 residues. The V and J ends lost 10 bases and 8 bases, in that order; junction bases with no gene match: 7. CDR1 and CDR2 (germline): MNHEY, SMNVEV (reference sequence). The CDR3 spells CATRLAGGGDEQFF. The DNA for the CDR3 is TGTGCCACAAGACTAGCGGGAGGGGGTGATGAGCAGTTCTTC.

Here the CDR3 DNA reads TGTGCCAGCAGTCAACAGGGGACTAGTTCACCCCTCCACTTT. Amino acid sequence: CASSQQGTSSPLHF. The rearrangement uses TRBV2 and TRBJ1-6; 7 nucleotides match TRBD1. The CDR3 is 14 amino acids. Germline CDR1 reads SNHLY; CDR2 reads FYNNEI. The V gene end was trimmed by 5 bases and the J gene end by 9 bases; junction bases not matched to a gene: 7.

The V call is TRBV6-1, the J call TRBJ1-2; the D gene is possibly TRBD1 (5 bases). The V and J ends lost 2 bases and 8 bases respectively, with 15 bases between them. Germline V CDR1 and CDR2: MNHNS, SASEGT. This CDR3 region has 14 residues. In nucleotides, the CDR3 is TGTGCCAGCAGTGAATCCGCAGGGAAGGACGGCTACACCTTC. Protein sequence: CASSESAGKDGYTF.

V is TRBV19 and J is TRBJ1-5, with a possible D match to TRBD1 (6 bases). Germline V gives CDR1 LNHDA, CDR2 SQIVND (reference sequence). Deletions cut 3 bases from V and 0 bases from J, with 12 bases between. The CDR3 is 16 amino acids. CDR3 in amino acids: CASSMTGAYSNQPQHF. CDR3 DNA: TGTGCCAGTAGTATGACAGGAGCCTATAGCAATCAGCCCCAGCATTTT.

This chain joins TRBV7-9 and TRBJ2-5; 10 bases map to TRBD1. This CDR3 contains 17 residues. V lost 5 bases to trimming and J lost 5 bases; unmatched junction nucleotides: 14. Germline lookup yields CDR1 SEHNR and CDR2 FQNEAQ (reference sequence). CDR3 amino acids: CASSPLPGTGEGETQYF. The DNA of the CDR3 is TGTGCCAGCAGCCCCCTCCCCGGGACAGGGGAGGGGGAGACCCAGTACTTC.

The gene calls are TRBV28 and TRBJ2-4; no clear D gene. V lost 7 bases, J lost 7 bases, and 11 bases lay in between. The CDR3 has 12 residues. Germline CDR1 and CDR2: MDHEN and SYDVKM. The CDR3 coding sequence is TGTGCCAGCATCGGTGGAGCGAACATTCAGTACTTC. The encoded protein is CASIGGANIQYF.

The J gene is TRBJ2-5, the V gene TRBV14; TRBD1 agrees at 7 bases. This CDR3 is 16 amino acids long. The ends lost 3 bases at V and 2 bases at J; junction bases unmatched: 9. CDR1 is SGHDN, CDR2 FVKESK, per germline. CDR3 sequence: CASSQGQYYRQETQYF. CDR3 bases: TGTGCCAGCAGCCAGGGACAGTATTATAGGCAAGAGACCCAGTACTTC.

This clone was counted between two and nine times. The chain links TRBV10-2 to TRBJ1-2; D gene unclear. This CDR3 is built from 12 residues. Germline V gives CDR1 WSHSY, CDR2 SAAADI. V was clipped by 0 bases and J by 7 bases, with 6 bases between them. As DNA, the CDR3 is TGCGCCAGCAGTGAGTCGAGAACTGGCTACACCTTC. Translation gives CASSESRTGYTF.

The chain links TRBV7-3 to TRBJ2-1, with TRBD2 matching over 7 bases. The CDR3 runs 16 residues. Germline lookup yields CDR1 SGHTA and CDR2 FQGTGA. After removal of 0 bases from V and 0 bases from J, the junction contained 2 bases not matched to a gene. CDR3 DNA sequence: TGTGCCAGCAGCTTAACGGGCGGGAGCTCCTACAATGAGCAGTTCTTC. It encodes CASSLTGGSSYNEQFF.

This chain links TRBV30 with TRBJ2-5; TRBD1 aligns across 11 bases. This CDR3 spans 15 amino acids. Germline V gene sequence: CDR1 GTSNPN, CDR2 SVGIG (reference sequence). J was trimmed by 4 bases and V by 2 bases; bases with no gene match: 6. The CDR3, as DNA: TGTGCCTGGAGTTTAGGGACAGGGGGTTCAGAGACCCAGTACTTC. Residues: CAWSLGTGGSETQYF.

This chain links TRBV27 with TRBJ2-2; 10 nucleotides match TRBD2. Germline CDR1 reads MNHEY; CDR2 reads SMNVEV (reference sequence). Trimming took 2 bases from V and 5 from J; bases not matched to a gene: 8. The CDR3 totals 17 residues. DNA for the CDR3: TGTGCCAGCAGTTTAGAGGCTAGCGGGAGCGGAACCGGGGAGCTGTTTTTT. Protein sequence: CASSLEASGSGTGELFF.

The CDR3 region is CASSLGVATNTGELFF. DNA for the CDR3: TGTGCCAGCAGCTTGGGTGTAGCAACGAACACCGGGGAGCTGTTTTTT. This chain connects TRBV5-4 to TRBJ2-2; D remains ambiguous. Germline V gene sequence: CDR1 SGHNT, CDR2 YYREEE (reference sequence). This CDR3 is built from 16 residues. With 0 bases removed from V and 0 bases from J, the gap between germline ends came to 9 bases.

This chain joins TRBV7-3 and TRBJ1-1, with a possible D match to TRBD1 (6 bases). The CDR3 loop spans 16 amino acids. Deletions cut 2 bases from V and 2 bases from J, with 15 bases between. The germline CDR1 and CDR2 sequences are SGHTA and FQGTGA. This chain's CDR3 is CASSLYSTGRNTEAFF. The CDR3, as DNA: TGTGCCAGCAGCTTATATTCGACAGGCCGCAACACTGAAGCTTTCTTT.

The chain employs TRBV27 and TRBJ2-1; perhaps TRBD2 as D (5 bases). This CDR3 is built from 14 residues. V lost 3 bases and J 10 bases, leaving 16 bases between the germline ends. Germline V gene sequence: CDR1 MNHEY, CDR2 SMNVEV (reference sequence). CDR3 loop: CASSFQRRHKEQFF. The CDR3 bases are TGTGCCAGCAGTTTCCAGCGGAGGCATAAGGAGCAGTTCTTC.

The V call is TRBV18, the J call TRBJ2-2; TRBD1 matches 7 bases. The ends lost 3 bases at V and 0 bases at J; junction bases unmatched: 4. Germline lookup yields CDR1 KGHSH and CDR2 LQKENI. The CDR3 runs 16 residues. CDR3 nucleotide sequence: TGTGCCAGCTCACCTCGGGACAGTACGAACACCGGGGAGCTGTTTTTT. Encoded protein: CASSPRDSTNTGELFF.

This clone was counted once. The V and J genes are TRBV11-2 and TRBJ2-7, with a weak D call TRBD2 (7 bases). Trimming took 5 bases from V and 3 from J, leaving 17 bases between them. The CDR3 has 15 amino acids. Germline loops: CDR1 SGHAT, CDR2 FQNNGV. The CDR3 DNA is TGTGCCAGCAGCAAAGAGGGGGGGCCAAACTACGAGCAGTACGTC. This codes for CASSKEGGPNYEQYV.

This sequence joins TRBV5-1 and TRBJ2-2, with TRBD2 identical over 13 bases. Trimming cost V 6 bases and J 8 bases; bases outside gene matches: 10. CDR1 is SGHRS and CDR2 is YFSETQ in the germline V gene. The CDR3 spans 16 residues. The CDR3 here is CASTEGLAGLAGELFF. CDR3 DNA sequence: TGCGCCAGCACGGAGGGACTAGCGGGATTGGCAGGGGAGCTGTTTTTT. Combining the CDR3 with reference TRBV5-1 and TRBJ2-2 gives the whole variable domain KAGVTQTPRYLIKTRGQQVTLSCSPISGHRSVSWYQQTPGQGLQFLFEYFSETQRNKGNFPGRFSGRQFSNSRSEMNVSTLELGDSALYLCASTEGLAGLAGELFFGEGSRLTVL.

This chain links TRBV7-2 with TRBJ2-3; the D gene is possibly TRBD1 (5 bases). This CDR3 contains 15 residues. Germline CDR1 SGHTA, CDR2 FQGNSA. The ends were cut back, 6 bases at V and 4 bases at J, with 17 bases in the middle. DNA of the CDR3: TGTGCCAGCAGAAGGGGAAATCAGGGTCCAGATACGCAGTATTTT. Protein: CASRRGNQGPDTQYF.

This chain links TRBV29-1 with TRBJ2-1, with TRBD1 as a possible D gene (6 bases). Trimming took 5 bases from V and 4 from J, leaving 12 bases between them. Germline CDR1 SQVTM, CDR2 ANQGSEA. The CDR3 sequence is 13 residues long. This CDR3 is CSVRRDTYNEQFF. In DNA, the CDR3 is TGCAGCGTTCGAAGGGACACTTACAATGAGCAGTTCTTC.

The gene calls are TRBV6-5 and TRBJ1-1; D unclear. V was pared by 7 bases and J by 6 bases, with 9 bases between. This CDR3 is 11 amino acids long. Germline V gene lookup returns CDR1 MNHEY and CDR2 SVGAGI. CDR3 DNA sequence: TGTGCCAGCACCGCGCTGGCTGAAGCTTTCTTT. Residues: CASTALAEAFF.

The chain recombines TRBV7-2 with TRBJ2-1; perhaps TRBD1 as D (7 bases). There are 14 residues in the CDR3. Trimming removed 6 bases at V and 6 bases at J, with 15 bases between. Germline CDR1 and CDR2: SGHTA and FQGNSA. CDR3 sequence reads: CASRTPGGLNEQFF. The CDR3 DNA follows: TGTGCCAGCAGAACCCCAGGGGGGCTCAATGAGCAGTTCTTC.

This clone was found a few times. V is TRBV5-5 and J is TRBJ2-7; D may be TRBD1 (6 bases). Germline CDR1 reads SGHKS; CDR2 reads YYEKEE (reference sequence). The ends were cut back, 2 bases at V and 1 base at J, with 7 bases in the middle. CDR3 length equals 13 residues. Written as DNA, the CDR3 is TGTGCCAGCAGCTTCCAGGGGTCCTACGAGCAGTACTTC. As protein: CASSFQGSYEQYF.

The CDR3 sequence is CASSGGAEGSGRIYEQYF. In nucleotides, the CDR3 is TGTGCCAGCAGTGGCGGGGCCGAAGGTAGCGGGAGAATCTACGAGCAGTACTTC. The chain uses TRBV28 and TRBJ2-7, with 9 bases lining up with TRBD2. Germline CDR1 is MDHEN and CDR2 is SYDVKM. Unmatched junction bases numbered 17, after V lost 5 bases and J lost 3 bases. This CDR3 is built from 18 residues.

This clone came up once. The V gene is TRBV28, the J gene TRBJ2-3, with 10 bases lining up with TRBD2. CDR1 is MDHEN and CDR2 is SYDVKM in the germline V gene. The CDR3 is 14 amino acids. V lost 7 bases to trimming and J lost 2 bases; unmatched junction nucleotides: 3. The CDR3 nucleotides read TGTGCCAGCAATAGCGGGGGGAACACAGATACGCAGTATTTT. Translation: CASNSGGNTDTQYF.